This TCR beta chain was recovered during a study of blood T cells in healthy people across ages (dated by TCRdb to the mid-2010s). In the study overall: In model experiments, roughly one uniquely barcoded TCR beta cDNA molecule per two T cells was captured by template switching. Using the same blood draw, the study looked at two additional independent replicas of 1 million unique cDNA reads for two donors, one aged 18 to 30 and the other aged 80 or older. Age-related changes in TCR beta repertoire diversity were measured in the study by deep sequencing normalized with unique cDNA molecular identifiers. Donors were grouped into four age groups: young (average about 15 years), middle-aged (roughly 40), aged (approximately 67) and long-lived (just over 80).

The donors were 40 or so Caucasian individuals from Russia, aged 6 to 90 years, who were systemically healthy. Each donor gave approximately 9.3 milliliters of peripheral blood, collected into EDTA-treated Vacutainer tubes. PBMCs were isolated by Ficoll-Paque density-gradient centrifugation, with at least 6 million obtained per sample. Trizol reagent was used to extract total RNA from PBMCs, with at least 5 micrograms per sample. Naive CD45RAhigh/CD27high T cell percentages were measured by flow cytometry on a PBMC aliquot from every donor. Reading the germline V gene gives CDR1 MNHEY and CDR2 SVGEGT. From the cysteine up to the phenylalanine, the CDR3 has a length of 13 residues. Just CDR3 DNA is preserved here, 39 bases in frame from base 1. The junction shows trimming of 6 bases on V and 5 bases on J, and the gene matches do not reach 6 bases of it. The table lists this clonotype with a few counts. There is no known antigen for this receptor. No base quality values were provided; no much bigger clone lies one nucleotide off.

The library was prepared using 5' RACE. TCRdb lists the instrument as Illumina HiSeq 2500. The second PCR ran for about 6 to 11 cycles and used a J-beta primer mix along with a sample-barcoded 5' primer. A unique molecular identifier was introduced onto each TCR beta cDNA molecule by a template-switch 5' adaptor carrying 12 random nucleotides. At least 2.5 million CDR3-containing paired-end reads were obtained from each sample. The Mint cDNA synthesis kit, primed by a TRBC-specific oligonucleotide, was used to synthesize first-strand cDNA from all RNA. All cDNA was treated with uracil-DNA glycosylase and then went through a first 18-cycle PCR with the universal primers M1SS and BC2_uni_R. In the original analysis: For normalization, 1 million high-quality reads were randomly selected from each sample, with every read carrying a distinct molecular identifier. Instead of being binned into consensus sequences, reads that shared molecular identifiers were thrown out. MiTCR, set to a Q25 quality threshold and the strictest error-elimination algorithm, was used for CDR3 identification, clonotype clustering and error correction. A nonparametric unseen species model with Euler transformation was used to estimate a lower bound on total TCR beta diversity. TCRdb reran the public reads through fastp at Q25 and MiXCR, keeping productive beta chains. Rows merge per CDR3 protein into single entries with the most common DNA and genes. The V and J calls reflect TCRdb's pipeline rather than the authors' work. In all, the sample holds about 560,000 distinct CDR3 sequences, and over 25% of those were seen once. Of the sample, about 3.3% is held by the ten largest clones.

Results and caveats for the whole study, not just this receptor: Compared with the aged group, the long-lived group had more naive CD4+ T cells, fewer expanded clones and increased TCR diversity, a pattern suggesting age selection. Observed TCR beta diversity per million T cells fell roughly linearly with age, and a significant reduction was already apparent by age about 43. The percentage of naive T cells measured by flow cytometry correlated strongly with observed TCR beta diversity. Estimates of total diversity from one million sequenced T cells were regarded as lower bounds and underestimates. Because donor CMV infection status was unknown, age-related changes in expanded clonotypes were potentially confounded. Conclusive comparison of naive and antigen-experienced compartments was prevented by the profiling of bulk unsorted PBMCs.

These data are also associated with another study on T cells of mothers and their children. The second study, in turn, reports: The donors were nine systemically healthy Caucasian individuals, made up of three mothers and their six children. cDNA synthesis consumed the entire amount of extracted RNA, loaded at about 1.5 ug RNA in each 15 ul reaction. Sample barcodes and 2-4 random nucleotides were added via the M1S primer in the second PCR. More than 9 million TCR beta CDR3 reads were obtained from each mother, and several million reads were obtained from each child. Thymic selection similarly shapes TCR recombination output in related and unrelated pairs, with minor effect from inherited differences. Normalized repertoire overlap was always found to be slightly, but never significantly, higher in related mother-child pairs than in unrelated mother-child pairs. No persistent microchimeric T cell clones were found, with a detection sensitivity of approximately 95 clones per million clonotypes. In the study, deep NGS was used to compare the TCR beta repertoires of mothers and children, and features distinguishing related mother-child pairs from unrelated individuals were sought. The mean age was about 40 +/- 4 years for the mothers and approximately 11 +/- 4 years for the children. After adapter ligation was performed with NEBNext reagents, the libraries were sequenced on an Illumina HiSeq 2000 with 100+100 nt paired-end reads. To prevent cross-contamination, the mother and child libraries were prepared one month apart and sequenced in separate runs. Between 500,000 and 2,000,000 distinct TCR beta clonotypes were identified per donor. Naive TCR beta clonotypes were estimated from low-frequency clonotypes matched to each donor's FACS-determined naive share, without sorting.

Sequenced input: blood. The source of this sequence is a boy aged 2 to 9 in good health. The sequence joins TRBV6-2 or TRBV6-3 to TRBJ1-1, and 7 junctional nucleotides match TRBD1. The DNA is TGTGCCAGCAGGGCGGACAGGAAAACTGAAGCTTTCTTT. Translated, this gives CASRADRKTEAFF.